The 30 T cell receptor beta chains reported below all come from one sample, sequenced in a study of T cell repertoires in cytomegalovirus infection. TCRdb reprocessed the reads with MiXCR, giving one entry per CDR3 protein. The sample has roughly 860,000 distinct CDR3 sequences, about 31% seen once; the top ten hold roughly 12%. Their antigens are not known. Sequencing used cultured CD8+ T cells from PBMCs, obtained from culture after CMV antigen stimulation. The source of these receptors is a human donor in good health (CMV status not recorded). Some clones in this sample may be carry-over from other donors' samples.

This clonotype was recorded at least ten times. The rearrangement joins TRBV10-3 to TRBJ2-1; TRBD2 agrees at 10 bases. J lost 8 bases, V lost 2 bases, and 6 bases had no gene match. The germline CDR1 and CDR2 sequences are ENHRY and SYGVKD. The CDR3 spans 15 residues. CDR3 bases: TGTGCCATCAGTGAGACTAGCGGGGCTTACGATGAGCAGTTCTTC. Amino acids: CAISETSGAYDEQFF.

This clonotype has a handful of counts. The rearrangement joins TRBV7-8 to TRBJ1-1; a weak D match, TRBD1 (5 bases). Germline V gene lookup returns CDR1 SGHVS and CDR2 FQNEAQ. This CDR3 spans 14 amino acids. Trimming removed 0 bases from V and 7 bases from J, with 12 bases in between. The CDR3 sequence is CASSLARDVSEAFF. As DNA, the CDR3 is TGTGCCAGCAGCTTAGCTCGGGACGTAAGTGAAGCTTTCTTT.

In its sample, this clonotype was seen many times. The genes are TRBV6-2 or TRBV6-3 and TRBJ2-7; a possible D gene is TRBD1 (6 bases). The CDR3 has 15 amino acids. Between the trimmed V and J ends, which lost 2 bases and 3 bases, there was a span of 14 bases. Germline V gene sequence: CDR1 MNHEY, CDR2 SVGEGT. The CDR3 coding sequence is TGTGCCAGCAGTTACGGACCGGGACAAGACTACGAGCAGTACGTC. Protein: CASSYGPGQDYEQYV.

In this sample, this clonotype turned up a few times. This chain links TRBV28 with TRBJ1-5; no firm D call. The V end lost 5 bases, the J end lost 9 bases, and 14 bases lay between the germline ends. The CDR3 contains 13 residues. Germline-derived CDR1 and CDR2 are MDHEN and SYDVKM. CDR3 sequence reads: CASSADAPRPQHF. The DNA for the CDR3 is TGTGCCAGCAGTGCCGACGCTCCAAGGCCCCAGCATTTT.

This sequence joins TRBV15 and TRBJ1-1; 9 bases map to TRBD1. Germline V gene data show CDR1 as LNHNV and CDR2 as YYDKDF (reference sequence). The J segment lost 5 bases and the V segment lost 2 bases, leaving 6 bases of the junction unmatched. The length of the CDR3 is 15 residues. The CDR3 DNA sequence: TGTGCCACCAGCAGACACAGGGGGCTAGGGACTGAAGCTTTCTTT. It specifies CATSRHRGLGTEAFF.

This chain joins TRBV12-3 or TRBV12-4 and TRBJ2-5; no reliable D call. V lost 6 bases and J lost 4, with 18 bases in between. The CDR3 is 15 residues long. CDR3 sequence (DNA): TGTGCCAGCAGCCCTCGAGAATCATTCCGAGAGACCCAGTACTTC. It specifies CASSPRESFRETQYF.

The chain has TRBV7-9 and TRBJ2-3, with a tentative D call TRBD1 (6 bases). Germline V gives CDR1 SEHNR, CDR2 FQNEAQ (reference sequence). V shed 2 bases and J shed 4 bases, with 13 bases lying between them. This CDR3 comprises 15 residues. The CDR3 nucleotides read TGTGCCAGCAGCTTACTACAGGGTCAAGCAGATACGCAGTATTTT. Amino acid sequence: CASSLLQGQADTQYF. Using reference TRBV7-9 and TRBJ2-3 for the parts outside the CDR3, the full variable domain is DTGVSQNPRHKITKRGQNVTFRCDPISEHNRLYWYRQTLGQGPEFLTYFQNEAQLEKSRLLSDRFSAERPKGSFSTLEIQRTEQGDSAMYLCASSLLQGQADTQYFGPGTRLTVL.

The chain has TRBV6-1 and TRBJ2-7; TRBD2 is a possible D gene (6 bases). Germline V gene lookup returns CDR1 MNHNS and CDR2 SASEGT. V lost 5 bases and J lost 6, with 11 bases in between. This CDR3 is built from 12 residues. CDR3 loop: CASSWRGTEQYF. The CDR3, as DNA: TGTGCCAGCAGTTGGCGGGGAACCGAGCAGTACTTC.

The V and J genes are TRBV19 and TRBJ1-1; D might be TRBD1 (6 bases). Trimming left V 3 bases short and J 3 bases short, with 11 bases between. The CDR3 runs 14 residues. Germline CDR1 LNHDA, CDR2 SQIVND (reference sequence). DNA of the CDR3: TGTGCCAGTAGTATGGAGGGGGGGTACACTGAAGCTTTCTTT. Encoded protein: CASSMEGGYTEAFF.

The chain employs TRBV7-8 and TRBJ1-2; a weak D match, TRBD1 (5 bases). Germline assignment: CDR1 SGHVS and CDR2 FQNEAQ. The length of the CDR3 is 13 residues. Trimming took 1 base from V and 6 from J, leaving 9 bases between them. CDR3 protein: CASSLGRVNGYTF. The CDR3 DNA follows: TGTGCCAGCAGCTTAGGCAGGGTAAATGGCTACACCTTC.

The rearrangement uses TRBV7-6 and TRBJ2-3; D is unclear. CDR1 is SGHVS, CDR2 FNYEAQ, per germline. This CDR3 comprises 16 residues. Trimming cost V 5 bases and J 0 bases, with 15 bases left between them. The CDR3 reads CASSPPLERSTDTQYF. The DNA of the CDR3 is TGTGCCAGCAGCCCCCCATTGGAGCGTAGCACAGATACGCAGTATTTT.

This rearrangement joins TRBV12-3 or TRBV12-4 to TRBJ2-2; the match to TRBD1 covers 10 bases. There are 18 residues in the CDR3. V gave up 2 bases and J gave up 4 bases; unmatched junction bases: 10. DNA of the CDR3: TGTGCCAGCAGTTTATTTATCGGGACAGGGGACAGCACCGGGGAGCTGTTTTTT. Its protein product is CASSLFIGTGDSTGELFF.

This clonotype was seen a few times. The V call is TRBV6-6, the J call TRBJ2-7, with TRBD1 matching over 8 bases. Trimming cost V 0 bases and J 7 bases; bases outside gene matches: 11. The CDR3 spans 16 residues. In germline, CDR1 is MNHNY, CDR2 SVGAGI (reference sequence). In DNA, the CDR3 is TGTGCCAGCAGTTACTCGCCCCGGACAGGGTTGGGGGAGCAGTACTTC. Translating gives CASSYSPRTGLGEQYF.

The chain couples TRBV12-3 or TRBV12-4 to TRBJ2-5; D gene unclear. CDR3 length equals 13 residues. Trimming left V 4 bases short and J 9 bases short, with 15 bases between. DNA for the CDR3: TGTGCCAGCAGTTACGGCGAGTCTATCGCCCAGTACTTC. It is translated as CASSYGESIAQYF.

This clonotype was seen more than once but under ten times. The gene calls are TRBV7-3 and TRBJ1-3, with 7 bases matching TRBD1. The CDR3 spans 16 residues. The germline gives CDR1 SGHTA, CDR2 FQGTGA. Trimming removed 4 bases from V and 3 bases from J; junction bases left unmatched: 9. CDR3 DNA: TGTGCCAGCAGCTCCCGGACAGGAGACTATGGAAACACCATATATTTT. Translation: CASSSRTGDYGNTIYF. Based on the CDR3 plus reference TRBV7-3 and TRBJ1-3, the full variable domain is GAGVSQTPSNKVTEKGKYVELRCDPISGHTALYWYRQSLGQGPEFLIYFQGTGAADDSGLPNDRFFAVRPEGSVSTLKIQRTERGDSAVYLCASSSRTGDYGNTIYFGEGSWLTVV.

This clonotype was found a few times. The chain links TRBV6-2 or TRBV6-3 to TRBJ2-5; D might be TRBD1 (5 bases). Germline values: CDR1 MNHEY, CDR2 SVGEGT. CDR3 length: 14 amino acids. Deletions cut 8 bases from V and 4 bases from J, with 17 bases between. CDR3 DNA: TGTGCCAGCCTCCAGAAGTTGGGGCCAGAGACCCAGTACTTC. It specifies CASLQKLGPETQYF.

Notes on this clonotype: This may stem from a read error, because a much larger clone lies one nucleotide away. CDR3 in amino acids: CACSSGGNPFNSPLHF. For the CDR3, the DNA is TGTGCCTGCAGCTCGGGGGGGAATCCCTTTAATTCACCCCTCCACTTT. This chain uses TRBV7-2 with TRBJ1-6, with TRBD1 as a possible D gene (5 bases). The CDR3 is 16 residues long. Germline loops: CDR1 SGHTA, CDR2 FQGNSA.

This clonotype was counted ten times or more. The chain carries TRBV2 and TRBJ2-3, with 9 nucleotides matching TRBD1. The V and J ends lost 5 bases and 3 bases, in that order; junction bases with no gene match: 6. The length of the CDR3 is 15 residues. The germline V gene encodes CDR1 SNHLY and CDR2 FYNNEI. This CDR3 is CASSLDRGWTDTQYF. The CDR3 DNA is TGTGCCAGCAGTCTGGACAGGGGTTGGACAGATACGCAGTATTTT.

The table lists this clonotype with a few counts. The chain links TRBV4-3 to TRBJ1-1, with D uncertain. Germline assignment: CDR1 LGHNA and CDR2 YSLEER. The CDR3 has 15 amino acids. Trimming stripped 4 bases from V and 5 bases from J, with 17 bases between. The CDR3 sequence: CASSRGEVGRTEAFF. The DNA of the CDR3 is TGCGCCAGCAGCCGCGGAGAGGTGGGGAGGACTGAAGCTTTCTTT.

The rearrangement joins TRBV9 to TRBJ1-2; D not certain. The germline CDR1 and CDR2 sequences are SGDLS and YYNGEE. This CDR3 has 15 amino acids. Trimming shortened V by 0 bases and J by 0 bases, and 9 bases separated the two germline ends. The CDR3 is CASSVESAPNYGYTF. In DNA, the CDR3 is TGTGCCAGCAGCGTAGAGTCCGCTCCTAACTATGGCTACACCTTC.

This chain uses TRBV19 with TRBJ1-2, with D maybe TRBD1 (5 bases). The CDR3 sequence is 15 residues long. Germline CDR1 and CDR2: LNHDA and SQIVND (reference sequence). Trimming removed 5 bases from V and 4 bases from J, with 17 bases in between. CDR3 sequence reads: CASSSTLTVSYGYTF. CDR3 nucleotides: TGTGCCAGTAGTTCCACCCTGACAGTTAGCTATGGCTACACCTTC.

This rearrangement joins TRBV7-9 to TRBJ2-1; perhaps TRBD1 as D (6 bases). Germline assignment: CDR1 SEHNR and CDR2 FQNEAQ (reference sequence). Trimming stripped 5 bases from V and 6 bases from J, with 14 bases between. This CDR3 is built from 14 residues. This CDR3 is CASSPRDKSNEQFF. The CDR3 region has the DNA TGTGCCAGCAGCCCCCGGGACAAGAGCAATGAGCAGTTCTTC.

This clonotype was seen a few times. At one boundary the junction diverges from the germline segment, which might be a read error. The V and J genes are TRBV5-6 and TRBJ1-2; D unresolved. There are 13 residues in the CDR3. Germline V gene sequence: CDR1 SGHDT, CDR2 YYEEEE. This CDR3 is CASNLALSAGYTF. The CDR3 DNA reads as TGTGCCAGCAACTTGGCTCTGAGCGCCGGCTACACCTTC.

The chain uses TRBV27 and TRBJ1-1; the D gene is possibly TRBD1 (5 bases). Trimming removed 0 bases at V and 10 bases at J, with 12 bases between. The CDR3 runs 13 residues. The germline V gene encodes CDR1 MNHEY and CDR2 SMNVEV (reference sequence). CDR3 nucleotide sequence: TGTGCCAGCAGTTTATCCAGGGAAGGGCGAGCTTTCTTT. Translation gives CASSLSREGRAFF.

The rearrangement links TRBV28 to TRBJ2-3; D not certain. Trimming removed 10 bases at V and 0 bases at J, with 17 bases between. Germline V CDR1 and CDR2: MDHEN, SYDVKM. The CDR3 sequence is 15 residues long. The CDR3 region is CATPLDRRSTDTQYF. CDR3 in DNA: TGTGCCACCCCTCTTGACCGACGGAGCACAGATACGCAGTATTTT.

This clonotype was seen more than once but under ten times. V gene TRBV2 combines with J gene TRBJ1-1, with D unclear. Germline CDR1 SNHLY, CDR2 FYNNEI. V lost 8 bases and J lost 0, with 19 bases in between. CDR3 size: 16 residues. The CDR3 spells CASPLGPRRMNTEAFF. Written as DNA, the CDR3 is TGTGCCAGCCCTCTAGGGCCCAGACGGATGAACACTGAAGCTTTCTTT.

V usage is TRBV6-1 and J usage is TRBJ2-5; D possibly corresponds to TRBD2 (6 bases). In germline, CDR1 is MNHNS, CDR2 SASEGT. CDR3 length: 16 residues. V gave up 5 bases and J gave up 5 bases, with 21 bases separating them. The CDR3 protein is CASSWGGASRPETQYF. In DNA, the CDR3 is TGTGCCAGCAGTTGGGGCGGGGCCTCCCGCCCCGAGACCCAGTACTTC.

CDR3 DNA: TGTGCCACCAGCAGAGATGAAGGATATAGCAATCAGCCCCAGCATTTT. Amino acids: CATSRDEGYSNQPQHF. The V and J genes are TRBV15 and TRBJ1-5; D is unclear. Germline V lookup: CDR1 LNHNV, CDR2 YYDKDF (reference sequence). V shed 0 bases and J shed 0 bases, with 9 bases lying between them. This CDR3 comprises 16 residues.

J is TRBJ1-5 and V is TRBV20-1; D possibly corresponds to TRBD1 (5 bases). The V end lost 3 bases, the J end lost 7 bases, and 16 bases lay between the germline ends. The CDR3 totals 14 residues. The germline gives CDR1 DFQATT, CDR2 SNEGSKA (reference sequence). The CDR3 reads CSASGGAAEQPQHF. The CDR3 nucleotides read TGCAGTGCTAGCGGCGGGGCGGCTGAGCAGCCCCAGCATTTT.

The genes are TRBV6-1 and TRBJ1-6; perhaps TRBD1 as D (6 bases). Germline CDR1 is MNHNS and CDR2 is SASEGT. CDR3 length equals 16 residues. The V end lost 1 base, the J end lost 7 bases, and 14 bases lay between the germline ends. This chain's CDR3 is CASSEGGGAWNSPLHF. The DNA of the CDR3 is TGTGCCAGCAGTGAAGGTGGGGGGGCTTGGAATTCACCCCTCCACTTT.